These T cell receptor beta chains were read from a single sample in a study of blood T cell repertoires in COVID-19. Measured with immunoSEQ multiplex PCR; TCRdb has only the in-frame clones, and not every one. The sample carries about 58,000 clones, 70% to 90% recorded once. Sequencing was performed on peripheral blood. The receptors come from a man aged 35-49 years with active COVID-19. Each CDR3 is given with its conserved first and last residue. D genes are given only for firm matches. Clone size is shown for a subset of rows, as once, few, many or a class of expanded clone.

V: TRBV3-1/TRBV3-2
size: NA
D: NA
J: TRBJ2-5
CDR3: CASSWAKETQYF
DNA: TGTGCCAGCAGCTGGGCCAAAGAGACCCAGTACTTC

V: TRBV3-1/TRBV3-2
size: NA
D: NA
J: TRBJ1-4
CDR3: CASSHTGSDLFF
DNA: TGTGCCAGCAGCCACACAGGTAGTGATCTGTTTTTT

V: TRBV11-2
size: NA
D: NA
J: TRBJ2-3
CDR3: CASSLRGLATDTQYF
DNA: TGTGCCAGCAGCTTACGTGGGCTTGCCACAGATACGCAGTATTTT

V: TRBV28
size: NA
D: NA
J: TRBJ1-5
CDR3: CASVVAGEGQPQHF
DNA: TGTGCCAGCGTCGTAGCAGGGGAGGGACAGCCCCAGCATTTT

V: TRBV5-1
size: NA
D: TRBD2
J: TRBJ2-1
CDR3: CASSFSASGSTEQFF
DNA: TGCGCCAGCAGCTTTTCTGCTAGCGGGAGTACCGAGCAGTTCTTC

V: TRBV11-3
size: few
D: TRBD1
J: TRBJ2-1
CDR3: CASSHRGTASYNEQFF
DNA: TGTGCCAGCAGCCATAGGGGGACAGCCTCCTACAATGAGCAGTTCTTC

V: TRBV7-9
size: NA
D: TRBD2
J: TRBJ2-7
CDR3: CASSLGLAGYEQYF
DNA: TGTGCCAGCAGCTTAGGCCTAGCGGGCTACGAGCAGTACTTC

V: TRBV5-1
size: NA
D: TRBD1
J: TRBJ2-7
CDR3: CASSFTGGSHEQYF
DNA: TGCGCCAGCAGCTTTACAGGGGGCAGCCACGAGCAGTACTTC

V: TRBV12-5
size: NA
D: TRBD2
J: TRBJ2-1
CDR3: CASGLPTSRHYLNEQFF
DNA: TGTGCTAGTGGTTTGCCGACTAGCCGACATTACCTGAATGAGCAGTTCTTC

V: TRBV9
size: NA
D: TRBD2
J: TRBJ2-7
CDR3: CASSASSGRETEQYF
DNA: TGTGCCAGCAGCGCATCTAGCGGGAGGGAAACCGAGCAGTACTTC

V: TRBV11-2
size: once
D: TRBD1
J: TRBJ2-2
CDR3: CASSPGTGTGELFF
DNA: TGTGCCAGCAGCCCAGGGACAGGCACCGGGGAGCTGTTTTTT

V: TRBV12-3/TRBV12-4
size: NA
D: NA
J: TRBJ2-1
CDR3: CASRETGPNEQFF
DNA: TGTGCCAGCCGGGAGACAGGGCCCAATGAGCAGTTCTTC

V: TRBV5-6
size: few
D: NA
J: TRBJ2-7
CDR3: CASSLGQGLREQYF
DNA: TGTGCCAGCAGCTTGGGGCAGGGTTTGCGCGAGCAGTACTTC

V: TRBV10-3
size: NA
D: TRBD2
J: TRBJ2-7
CDR3: CATEGLAGDEQYF
DNA: TGTGCCACCGAGGGACTAGCGGGAGACGAGCAGTACTTC

V: TRBV24-1
size: NA
D: TRBD1
J: TRBJ2-5
CDR3: CATSDLTGTGTQYF
DNA: TGTGCCACCAGTGATCTGACAGGGACAGGGACCCAGTACTTC

V: TRBV7-9
size: NA
D: NA
J: TRBJ2-1
CDR3: CASSLGSGGLYNEQFF
DNA: TGTGCCAGCAGCTTAGGTTCTGGCGGGCTATACAATGAGCAGTTCTTC

V: TRBV19
size: NA
D: NA
J: TRBJ2-7
CDR3: CASSTRLPSYEQYF
DNA: TGTGCCAGTAGTACACGACTTCCGAGCTACGAGCAGTACTTC

V: TRBV5-1
size: NA
D: TRBD2
J: TRBJ2-7
CDR3: CASAGASGVSYEQYF
DNA: TGCGCCAGCGCCGGCGCTAGCGGGGTATCCTACGAGCAGTACTTC

V: TRBV9
size: NA
D: TRBD1
J: TRBJ1-3
CDR3: CASSVGTGAGNTIYF
DNA: TGTGCCAGCAGCGTAGGGACAGGCGCTGGAAACACCATATATTTT

V: TRBV19
size: NA
D: TRBD2
J: TRBJ2-1
CDR3: CASRGSDGAGGRFYNEQFF
DNA: TGTGCCAGTAGGGGCTCTGATGGAGCGGGAGGGCGATTTTACAATGAGCAGTTCTTC

V: TRBV3-1/TRBV3-2
size: NA
D: TRBD1
J: TRBJ1-5
CDR3: CASSPTGGGSNQPQHF
DNA: TGTGCCAGCAGCCCGACAGGGGGCGGAAGCAATCAGCCCCAGCATTTT

V: TRBV12-1
size: NA
D: NA
J: TRBJ2-7
CDR3: CASSSGTGSYEQYF
DNA: TGTGCCAGCAGCTCCGGGACAGGCTCTTACGAGCAGTACTTC

V: TRBV19
size: NA
D: NA
J: TRBJ1-2
CDR3: CASSIQEYNYGYTF
DNA: TGTGCCAGTAGTATTCAAGAGTATAACTATGGCTACACCTTC

V: TRBV9
size: NA
D: TRBD2
J: TRBJ2-1
CDR3: CASSVEGQRENEQFF
DNA: TGTGCCAGCAGCGTAGAGGGCCAGCGGGAGAATGAGCAGTTCTTC

V: TRBV5-5
size: few
D: NA
J: TRBJ2-7
CDR3: CASSPGDYNYEQYF
DNA: TGTGCCAGCAGCCCCGGTGATTATAACTACGAGCAGTACTTC

V: TRBV11-2
size: NA
D: NA
J: TRBJ2-7
CDR3: CASSFGQSYEQYF
DNA: TGTGCCAGCAGCTTTGGGCAGTCCTACGAGCAGTACTTC

V: TRBV19
size: NA
D: NA
J: TRBJ1-2
CDR3: CASSIGGAGGYTF
DNA: TGTGCCAGTAGTATTGGGGGGGCTGGTGGCTACACCTTC

V: TRBV10-3
size: NA
D: NA
J: TRBJ2-5
CDR3: CASEGEAKETQYF
DNA: TGTGCCAGCGAAGGGGAAGCGAAAGAGACCCAGTACTTC

V: TRBV6-1
size: medium-sized
D: NA
J: TRBJ2-7
CDR3: CASSEYSSYEQYF
DNA: TGTGCCAGCAGTGAGTACTCCTCCTACGAGCAGTACTTC

V: TRBV6-4
size: NA
D: TRBD2
J: TRBJ2-3
CDR3: CASSVLAGESTDTQYF
DNA: TGTGCCAGCAGTGTCTTAGCGGGAGAGAGCACAGATACGCAGTATTTT

V: TRBV7-8
size: many
D: TRBD1
J: TRBJ2-7
CDR3: CASSRAGGSRAASYEQYF
DNA: TGTGCCAGCAGTCGAGCAGGGGGCAGCAGGGCCGCATCCTACGAGCAGTACTTC